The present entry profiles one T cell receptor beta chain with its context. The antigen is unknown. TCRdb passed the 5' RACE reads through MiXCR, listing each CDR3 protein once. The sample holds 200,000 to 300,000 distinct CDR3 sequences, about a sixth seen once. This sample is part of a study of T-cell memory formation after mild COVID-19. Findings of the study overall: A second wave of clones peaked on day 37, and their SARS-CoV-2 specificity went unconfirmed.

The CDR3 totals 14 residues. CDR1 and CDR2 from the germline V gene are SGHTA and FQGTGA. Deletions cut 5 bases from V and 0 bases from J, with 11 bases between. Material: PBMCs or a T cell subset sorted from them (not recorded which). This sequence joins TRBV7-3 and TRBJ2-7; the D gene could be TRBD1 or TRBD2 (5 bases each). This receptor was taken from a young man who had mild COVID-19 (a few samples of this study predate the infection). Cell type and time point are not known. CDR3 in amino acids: CASSPSGTSYEQYF. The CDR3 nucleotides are TGTGCCAGCAGCCCCTCAGGGACCTCCTACGAGCAGTACTTC. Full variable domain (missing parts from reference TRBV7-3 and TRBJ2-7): GAGVSQTPSNKVTEKGKYVELRCDPISGHTALYWYRQSLGQGPEFLIYFQGTGAADDSGLPNDRFFAVRPEGSVSTLKIQRTERGDSAVYLCASSPSGTSYEQYFGPGTRLTVT.